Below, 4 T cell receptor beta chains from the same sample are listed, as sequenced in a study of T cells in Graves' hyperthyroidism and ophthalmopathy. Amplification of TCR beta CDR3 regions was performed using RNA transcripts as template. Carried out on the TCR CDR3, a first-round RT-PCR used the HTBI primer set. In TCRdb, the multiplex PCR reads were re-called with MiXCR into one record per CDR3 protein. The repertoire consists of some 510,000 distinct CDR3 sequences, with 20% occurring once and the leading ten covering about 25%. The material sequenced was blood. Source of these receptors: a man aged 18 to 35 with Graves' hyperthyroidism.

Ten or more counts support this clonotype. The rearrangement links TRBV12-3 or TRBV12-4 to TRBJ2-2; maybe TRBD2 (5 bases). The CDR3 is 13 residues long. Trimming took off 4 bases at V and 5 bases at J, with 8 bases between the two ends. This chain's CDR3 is CASSWGVTGELFF. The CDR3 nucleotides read TGTGCCAGCAGTTGGGGAGTTACCGGGGAGCTGTTTTTT.

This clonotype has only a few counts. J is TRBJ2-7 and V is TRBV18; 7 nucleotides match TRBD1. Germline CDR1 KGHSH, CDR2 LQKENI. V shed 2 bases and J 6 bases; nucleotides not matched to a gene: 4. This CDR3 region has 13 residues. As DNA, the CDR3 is TGTGCCAGCTCACCAGACAGGGTTGGCGAGCAGTACTTC. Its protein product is CASSPDRVGEQYF.

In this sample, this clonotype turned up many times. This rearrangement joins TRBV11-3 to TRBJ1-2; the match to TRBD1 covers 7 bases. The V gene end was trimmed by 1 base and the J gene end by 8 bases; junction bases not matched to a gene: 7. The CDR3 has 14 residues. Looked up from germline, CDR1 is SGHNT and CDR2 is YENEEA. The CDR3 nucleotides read TGTGCCAGCAGCTTAGGGGACAGTCACCGGGGCTACACCTTC. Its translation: CASSLGDSHRGYTF.

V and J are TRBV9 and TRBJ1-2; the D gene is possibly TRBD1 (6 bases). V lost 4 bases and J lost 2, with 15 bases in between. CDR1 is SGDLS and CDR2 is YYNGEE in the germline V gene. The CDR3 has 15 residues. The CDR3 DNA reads TGTGCCAGCAGCTTTAACAGGGAGGAAAACTATGGCTACACCTTC. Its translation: CASSFNREENYGYTF.